This TCR beta chain was sequenced in a study of T cell responses to AZD1222 COVID-19 vaccine. This clone was picked up a small number of times. The CDR3 contains 15 residues. Germline-derived CDR1 and CDR2 are GTSNPN and SVGIG (reference sequence). V was clipped by 5 bases and J by 4 bases, with 17 bases between them. The assay was immunoSEQ multiplex PCR, and TCRdb's table has in-frame clones only and misses some. Of more than 100,000 clones in the sample, more than 75% were seen once. This receptor was identified in an adult in good health. Sequenced material: peripheral blood, taken on day 0 of AZD1222 vaccination. J is TRBJ1-4 and V is TRBV30; perhaps TRBD1 as D (5 bases). The CDR3 loop reads CAWVRTGGINEKLFF. DNA of the CDR3: TGTGCCTGGGTTAGAACCGGGGGAATTAATGAAAAACTGTTTTTT.